These 24 T cell receptor beta chains originate from one sample sequenced in a study of monozygotic twins with inflammatory bowel disease. Using the 5' RACE reads, TCRdb records one entry per CDR3 protein without DNA. Its listing shows about 380,000 distinct CDR3 sequences. Sequenced: blood. Receptor source: a human donor with ulcerative colitis or Crohn's disease, or a healthy co-twin of an affected twin (not recorded which).

V and J are TRBV6-2 or TRBV6-3 and TRBJ2-2; the TCRdb call, TRBD2, lacks DNA for checking. Germline V gene data show CDR1 as MNHEY and CDR2 as SVGEGT. The CDR3 loop spans 19 amino acids. The chain's CDR3 is CASSSRRTSGGRNTGELFF.

The J gene is TRBJ2-3, the V gene TRBV20-1; the D call from TCRdb, TRBD2, cannot be confirmed without DNA. Germline CDR1 reads DFQATT; CDR2 reads SNEGSKA (reference sequence). The CDR3 contains 15 residues. CDR3 in amino acids: CSAPHSGTRTDTQYF.

The rearrangement links TRBV11-2 to TRBJ1-5. The CDR3 runs 14 residues. CDR1 is SGHAT, CDR2 FQNNGV, per germline. The CDR3 sequence is CASSLDQGSQPQHF.

This chain links TRBV15 with TRBJ2-3; TCRdb lists TRBD1, though no DNA is available to test this call. This CDR3 comprises 16 residues. Germline lookup yields CDR1 LNHNV and CDR2 YYDKDF (reference sequence). The CDR3 sequence: CATSREAGAGGDTQYF. The entire variable domain, with the rest obtained from reference TRBV15 and TRBJ2-3, is as follows: DAMVIQNPRYQVTQFGKPVTLSCSQTLNHNVMYWYQQKSSQAPKLLFHYYDKDFNNEADTPDNFQSRRPNTSFCFLDIRSPGLGDTAMYLCATSREAGAGGDTQYFGPGTRLTVL.

This chain uses TRBV19 with TRBJ2-3; TCRdb gives TRBD1 as the D gene, but with no DNA this cannot be confirmed. CDR3 length: 13 amino acids. Germline V gene lookup returns CDR1 LNHDA and CDR2 SQIVND (reference sequence). The CDR3 sequence: CASTPPEGDTQYF.

The chain uses TRBV4-3 and TRBJ2-7; TCRdb names TRBD1, which stays unverified in the absence of DNA. The germline CDR1 and CDR2 sequences are LGHNA and YSLEER. The CDR3 sequence is 15 residues long. The CDR3 here is CASSIDGTGFYEQYF.

The CDR3 spells CASSQEGAREQYF. This chain links TRBV7-2 with TRBJ2-7; TCRdb selects TRBD1, and the lack of DNA leaves this call unchecked. This CDR3 contains 13 residues. The germline CDR1 and CDR2 sequences are SGHTA and FQGNSA.

CDR3 amino acids: CASSLEQGRGGYTF. The gene calls are TRBV5-4 and TRBJ1-2; TCRdb gives TRBD1 as the D gene, but with no DNA this cannot be confirmed. The CDR3 extends over 14 amino acids. Germline CDR1 is SGHNT and CDR2 is YYREEE (reference sequence).

This sequence joins TRBV2 and TRBJ2-7; without DNA, the TCRdb call of TRBD1 cannot be checked. CDR1 is SNHLY and CDR2 is FYNNEI in the germline V gene. This CDR3 region has 15 residues. This chain's CDR3 is CASSQSRDSSYEQYF.

V and J are TRBV25-1 and TRBJ2-7. Germline-derived CDR1 and CDR2 are MGHDK and SYGVNS. This CDR3 comprises 15 residues. The CDR3 sequence is CASSAANRGSYEQYF.

This chain joins TRBV20-1 and TRBJ1-1; TCRdb picks TRBD1, but there is no DNA to check that call. The CDR3 covers 14 residues. Germline V gives CDR1 DFQATT, CDR2 SNEGSKA (reference sequence). This CDR3 is CRLTYREKYTEAFF.

The chain couples TRBV6-5 to TRBJ1-1; no DNA is available, so the TRBD1 call from TCRdb remains unchecked. In germline, CDR1 is MNHEY, CDR2 SVGAGI. The CDR3 runs 16 residues. CDR3 sequence reads: CASSYSSRGWYTEAFF.

This sequence joins TRBV29-1 and TRBJ2-7; TCRdb names TRBD1, which stays unverified in the absence of DNA. The V gene's germline CDR1 is SQVTM and CDR2 ANQGSEA. The CDR3 has 14 amino acids. The CDR3: CSVESLGQGLEQYF.

The rearrangement joins TRBV4-3 to TRBJ2-7. Per germline, CDR1 LGHNA and CDR2 YSLEER. The CDR3 consists of 16 residues. CDR3 sequence reads: CASSQDRRNSGYEQYF.

This chain uses TRBV6-2 or TRBV6-3 with TRBJ2-7; TCRdb gives TRBD1 as the D gene, but with no DNA this cannot be confirmed. There are 15 residues in the CDR3. The germline gives CDR1 MNHEY, CDR2 SVGEGT. CDR3 loop: CASSNRMTGFYEQYF.

This chain connects TRBV15 to TRBJ1-5. Looked up from germline, CDR1 is LNHNV and CDR2 is YYDKDF (reference sequence). CDR3 length equals 19 residues. Here the CDR3 reads CATSGRDRPSRFLNQPQHF. Using reference TRBV15 and TRBJ1-5 for the parts outside the CDR3, the full variable domain is DAMVIQNPRYQVTQFGKPVTLSCSQTLNHNVMYWYQQKSSQAPKLLFHYYDKDFNNEADTPDNFQSRRPNTSFCFLDIRSPGLGDTAMYLCATSGRDRPSRFLNQPQHFGDGTRLSIL.

The chain couples TRBV5-4 to TRBJ2-1. The CDR3 runs to 12 residues. CDR1 is SGHNT and CDR2 is YYREEE in the germline V gene (reference sequence). CDR3 amino acids: CASSLAQREQFF.

This chain joins TRBV2 and TRBJ2-1; TCRdb's assignment of TRBD1 cannot be checked, as there is no DNA. Per germline, CDR1 SNHLY and CDR2 FYNNEI. This CDR3 comprises 16 residues. CDR3 loop: CASSEEGAAQYNEQFF. Based on the CDR3 plus reference TRBV2 and TRBJ2-1, the full variable domain is EPEVTQTPSHQVTQMGQEVILRCVPISNHLYFYWYRQILGQKVEFLVSFYNNEISEKSEIFDDQFSVERPDGSNFTLKIRSTKLEDSAMYFCASSEEGAAQYNEQFFGPGTRLTVL.

The V call is TRBV20-1, the J call TRBJ2-5; without DNA, the TCRdb call of TRBD2 cannot be checked. Germline V lookup: CDR1 DFQATT, CDR2 SNEGSKA (reference sequence). The CDR3 has 14 residues. The CDR3 sequence: CSARVPSGGETQYF.

The V call is TRBV21-1, the J call TRBJ2-1; lacking DNA, the TRBD2 call made by TCRdb goes unchecked. TRBV21-1 is reported as a pseudogene. This CDR3 spans 15 amino acids. The CDR3 reads CASTGLAGGYNEQFF.

The chain has TRBV12-3 or TRBV12-4 and TRBJ1-1; TCRdb gives TRBD1 as the D gene, but with no DNA this cannot be confirmed. The length of the CDR3 is 18 residues. This chain's CDR3 is CASSPHLTGTGMNTEAFF.

V usage is TRBV10-3 and J usage is TRBJ2-7; checking the TCRdb D call of TRBD1 is not possible without DNA. CDR3 length equals 16 residues. Germline V gene sequence: CDR1 ENHRY, CDR2 SYGVKD. CDR3 sequence reads: CAISGVWGQGANEQYF.

This chain uses TRBV5-1 with TRBJ2-3. Germline CDR1 is SGHRS and CDR2 is YFSETQ. This CDR3 is built from 14 residues. The CDR3: CASSFGDLTDTQYF.

The V gene is TRBV5-6, the J gene TRBJ2-2; TCRdb indicates TRBD1, and absent DNA this call remains unverified. The CDR3 length is 16 residues. CDR1 and CDR2 from the germline V gene are SGHDT and YYEEEE. Here the CDR3 reads CASSLVWTTNTGELFF.